Following are 23 T cell receptor beta chains from one sample sequenced in a study of response to subunit inactivated influenza vaccine. TCRdb independently ran MiXCR on the RT-PCR reads; one entry per CDR3 protein. The repertoire holds 600,000 to 850,000 distinct CDR3 sequences, with around 13% as singletons. The sample consisted of PBMCs from blood, taken 14 days before vaccination. Source of these receptors: a man over 45 who received an inactivated influenza vaccine.

A few counts support this clonotype. The chain employs TRBV28 and TRBJ1-5, with D possibly TRBD1 on 5 matching bases. The germline V gene encodes CDR1 MDHEN and CDR2 SYDVKM. This CDR3 is built from 17 residues. V lost 5 bases and J 6 bases, leaving 23 bases between the germline ends. CDR3: CASSTVLEAAGVQPQHF. The CDR3 nucleotides are TGTGCCAGCAGTACCGTGTTAGAGGCGGCGGGGGTTCAGCCCCAGCATTTT.

The sample holds many counts of this clonotype. This rearrangement joins TRBV27 to TRBJ2-5, with D possibly being TRBD2 (6 bases). The ends were cut back, 3 bases at V and 1 base at J, with 24 bases in the middle. This CDR3 has 19 amino acids. Germline V gene data show CDR1 as MNHEY and CDR2 as SMNVEV (reference sequence). CDR3 residues: CASSFKYPAGGGTQETQYF. The CDR3 nucleotides read TGTGCCAGCAGTTTTAAGTATCCCGCGGGTGGCGGGACCCAAGAGACCCAGTACTTC.

The chain uses TRBV11-2 and TRBJ2-5; D gene ambiguous. Deletions cut 5 bases from V and 5 bases from J, with 18 bases between. The CDR3 length is 15 residues. The V gene's germline CDR1 is SGHAT and CDR2 FQNNGV. CDR3 DNA: TGTGCCAGCAGCCCAAAACTATTTCTGGGGGAGACCCAGTACTTC. The encoded protein is CASSPKLFLGETQYF.

This chain uses TRBV7-2 with TRBJ2-1; 9 positions agree with TRBD2. The V gene end was trimmed by 5 bases and the J gene end by 3 bases; junction bases not matched to a gene: 5. The CDR3 contains 15 residues. Germline V CDR1 and CDR2: SGHTA, FQGNSA. The CDR3 sequence: CASSATSGFYNEQFF. The CDR3 DNA sequence: TGTGCCAGCAGCGCCACTAGCGGGTTCTACAATGAGCAGTTCTTC.

This clonotype has at least ten counts. CDR3 sequence (DNA): TGTGCCAGCACGGGGCTAGCGGGAAGTCCAGCCAAAAACATTCAGTACTTC. Protein: CASTGLAGSPAKNIQYF. The chain has TRBV28 and TRBJ2-4, with TRBD2 matching 9 bases. This CDR3 has 17 amino acids. Trimming took 7 bases from V and 0 from J; bases not matched to a gene: 10. Germline CDR1 is MDHEN and CDR2 is SYDVKM.

This clonotype was seen a few times. The chain has TRBV2 and TRBJ1-2; 9 bases match TRBD1. Germline CDR1 reads SNHLY; CDR2 reads FYNNEI. CDR3 length: 14 residues. Unmatched junction bases numbered 8, after V lost 4 bases and J lost 8 bases. CDR3: CASSGLWTGAGYTF. The CDR3, as DNA: TGTGCCAGCAGTGGTCTTTGGACAGGGGCCGGCTACACCTTC.

In this sample, this clonotype turned up once. V and J are TRBV4-1 and TRBJ2-7, with 7 bases aligning to TRBD1. Trimming at V came to 4 bases and at J to 2 bases, leaving 5 bases not matched to a gene. Looked up from germline, CDR1 is MGHRA and CDR2 is YSYEKL. The CDR3 runs 14 residues. The CDR3 DNA reads as TGCGCCAGCAGCCCCCGGGGACAGACCTACGAGCAGTACTTC. It yields the protein CASSPRGQTYEQYF.

This clonotype has just one count. The chain combines TRBV5-5 with TRBJ2-3; weak D call: TRBD1 (5 bases). V was clipped by 3 bases and J by 0 bases, with 11 bases between them. This CDR3 is built from 15 residues. Germline-derived CDR1 and CDR2 are SGHKS and YYEKEE (reference sequence). CDR3 amino acids: CASSSYGHSTDTQYF. CDR3 DNA sequence: TGTGCCAGCAGCTCCTACGGACACAGCACAGATACGCAGTATTTT.

This clonotype was recorded a few times. One end of the junction is discordant with germline, which a read error may explain. The V and J genes are TRBV11-1 and TRBJ2-5; possible D gene TRBD1, 6 bases. The CDR3 loop spans 13 amino acids. The germline V gene has CDR1 SGHAT and CDR2 FQDESV (reference sequence). The CDR3, as DNA: TGTGCCAGCAGCACGGGACAACAAGAGACCAAGTACTTC. The encoded protein is CASSTGQQETKYF.

This clonotype was recorded many times. The chain links TRBV10-3 to TRBJ2-3; TRBD1 might be the D (6 bases). Looked up from germline, CDR1 is ENHRY and CDR2 is SYGVKD. The CDR3 spans 15 residues. Trimming took 9 bases from V and 0 from J, leaving 16 bases between them. The CDR3 bases are TGTGCCATTCAGGGGCGGCCCACTAGCACAGATACGCAGTATTTT. This encodes CAIQGRPTSTDTQYF.

This clonotype was counted only a few times. V gene TRBV7-8 combines with J gene TRBJ2-7; TRBD1 might be the D (6 bases). The CDR3 runs to 13 residues. Germline values: CDR1 SGHVS, CDR2 FQNEAQ. Trimming took 8 bases from V and 1 from J, leaving 12 bases between them. The CDR3: CASEHRDSYEQYF. As DNA, the CDR3 is TGTGCCAGCGAGCACAGGGATTCCTACGAGCAGTACTTC.

This clonotype was seen a handful of times. This rearrangement joins TRBV2 to TRBJ2-2; 8 nucleotides match TRBD1. The CDR3 length is 16 residues. Germline loops: CDR1 SNHLY, CDR2 FYNNEI. The V gene end was trimmed by 7 bases and the J gene end by 5 bases; junction bases not matched to a gene: 12. This CDR3 is CASTRSWTGSTGELFF. DNA of the CDR3: TGTGCCAGCACCCGCTCCTGGACAGGGAGTACCGGGGAGCTGTTTTTT.

This clonotype was picked up many times. The J gene is TRBJ2-1, the V gene TRBV6-4; D gene unclear. The CDR3 is made up of 13 amino acids. The germline V and J ends were trimmed by 2 bases and 0 bases, with 2 bases remaining between them. CDR1 is MRHNA, CDR2 SNTAGT, per germline. The DNA of the CDR3 is TGTGCCAGCAGTGACAGCTCCTACAATGAGCAGTTCTTC. This sequence encodes CASSDSSYNEQFF.

The chain uses TRBV20-1 and TRBJ2-5, with 11 bases fitting TRBD2. The CDR3 loop spans 16 amino acids. In germline, CDR1 is DFQATT, CDR2 SNEGSKA (reference sequence). The V and J ends lost 3 bases and 3 bases, in that order; junction bases with no gene match: 9. The CDR3: CSARLAGGRVEETQYF. DNA of the CDR3: TGCAGTGCTAGGCTAGCGGGAGGCCGGGTCGAAGAGACCCAGTACTTC.

This clonotype was seen a handful of times. The V call is TRBV10-3, the J call TRBJ2-4; D gene ambiguous. CDR3 length: 18 residues. The germline gives CDR1 ENHRY, CDR2 SYGVKD. V was clipped by 3 bases and J by 3 bases, with 21 bases between them. Here the CDR3 reads CAISDNPGSGSDKNIQYF. The CDR3 DNA reads as TGTGCCATCAGTGATAATCCGGGCTCGGGTAGTGACAAAAACATTCAGTACTTC.

This chain joins TRBV6-1 and TRBJ2-3; D not resolved. Germline CDR1 and CDR2: MNHNS and SASEGT. The CDR3 has 15 residues. V lost 6 bases and J lost 6, with 19 bases in between. The CDR3 region is CASSDLLGPSDTQYF. The DNA of the CDR3 is TGTGCCAGCAGCGACCTATTGGGTCCAAGCGATACGCAGTATTTT.

The chain links TRBV27 to TRBJ1-5, with D tentatively TRBD1 (5 bases). V lost 5 bases, J lost 4 bases, and 15 bases lay in between. Germline CDR1 reads MNHEY; CDR2 reads SMNVEV (reference sequence). The CDR3 is 15 residues long. The CDR3 coding sequence is TGTGCCAGCAGTCGAGGGGATGGGTGGAATCAGCCCCAGCATTTT. The encoded protein is CASSRGDGWNQPQHF.

This clonotype was observed a few times. The rearrangement joins TRBV5-1 to TRBJ2-1; weak D call: TRBD2 (6 bases). The CDR3 contains 13 residues. Deletions cut 0 bases from V and 9 bases from J, with 10 bases between. Germline V CDR1 and CDR2: SGHRS, YFSETQ. In DNA form, the CDR3 reads TGCGCCAGCAGCTTGGGGGGGGTGGGTGAGCAGTTCTTC. Its protein product is CASSLGGVGEQFF.

The chain links TRBV6-6 to TRBJ1-1; D unresolved. The CDR3 covers 12 residues. V was shortened by 5 bases and J by 6 bases, with 10 bases between the two germline ends. Germline V gene lookup returns CDR1 MNHNY and CDR2 SVGAGI (reference sequence). For the CDR3, the DNA is TGTGCCAGCAGTGTAGGCTGGCCTGAAGCTTTCTTT. Translated: CASSVGWPEAFF.

A note on this clonotype: One end of the junction is discordant with germline, which a read error may explain. The chain joins TRBV7-7 to TRBJ2-5; maybe TRBD1 (5 bases). Germline V gene sequence: CDR1 SSHAT, CDR2 FNYEAQ (reference sequence). The CDR3 runs to 14 residues. The CDR3 is CASSLGASLETQYF. In DNA, the CDR3 is TGTGCTAGCAGCTTAGGGGCCAGTCTAGAGACCCAGTACTTC.

This clonotype has a handful of counts. This rearrangement joins TRBV10-1 to TRBJ2-5; TRBD1 matches at 8 bases. V lost 2 bases and J lost 5; bases outside the gene matches: 7. The CDR3 consists of 15 residues. CDR1 is WNHNN and CDR2 is SYGVQD in the germline V gene (reference sequence). In DNA, the CDR3 is TGCGCCAGCAGTGAGGGACAGGGCCTGGTCGAGACCCAGTACTTC. Encoded protein: CASSEGQGLVETQYF.

The CDR3 coding sequence is TGCGCCAGCAGCCAAGTTTGGGCAGAGAGTACCTACGAGCAGTACTTC. This gives the protein CASSQVWAESTYEQYF. The rearrangement links TRBV4-1 to TRBJ2-7; D not resolved. The germline V gene encodes CDR1 MGHRA and CDR2 YSYEKL. This CDR3 is 16 amino acids long. V dropped 1 base and J dropped 2 bases, with 15 bases sitting between them.

This clonotype appeared many times. Compared with germline, one end of the junction differs, possibly owing to a read error. The rearrangement links TRBV12-3 or TRBV12-4 to TRBJ1-2; TRBD1 matches at 7 bases. The CDR3 length is 11 residues. CDR3 in DNA: TGTGCCAGCAGTCTAGGGACAGCGCCCTCCTTC. The encoded protein is CASSLGTAPSF.